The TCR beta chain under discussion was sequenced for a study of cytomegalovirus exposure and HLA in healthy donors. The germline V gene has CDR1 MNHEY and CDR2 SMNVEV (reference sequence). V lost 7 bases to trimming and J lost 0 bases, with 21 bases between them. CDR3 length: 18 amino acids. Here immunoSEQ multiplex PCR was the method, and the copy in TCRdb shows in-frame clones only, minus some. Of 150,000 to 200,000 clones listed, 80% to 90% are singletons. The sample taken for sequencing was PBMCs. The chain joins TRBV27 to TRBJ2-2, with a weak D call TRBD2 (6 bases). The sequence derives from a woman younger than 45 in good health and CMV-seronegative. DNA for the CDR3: TGTGCCAGCAAGCTCTCCGGGACTCTCCCGCCGAACACCGGGGAGCTGTTTTTT. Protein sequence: CASKLSGTLPPNTGELFF.